This TCR beta chain appears in the sequencing data of a study of human T cells and chemical hapten exposure. General study points: No alteration of TCRs above 1 in 1000 frequency was seen with DPC sensitization. The study found expanded TCRs formed significantly more large CDR3 similarity clusters than controls.

Documented time point: patch test 2, 6 weeks after DPC sensitization. As for treatment: therapeutic diphenylcyclopropenone sensitization with weekly scalp DPC. The study used a library that attached unique molecular identifiers to individual cDNA molecules. MiXCR, run by TCRdb on the RACE reads, gives a single entry per CDR3 protein. This sample has roughly 92,000 distinct CDR3 sequences, with over 9.5% found just once. Notes on this clonotype: The antigen remains undetermined.

Germline V gene data show CDR1 as SGHNT and CDR2 as YENEEA. The CDR3 is made up of 12 amino acids. The V end lost 0 bases, the J end lost 8 bases, and 5 bases lay between the germline ends. J is TRBJ2-1 and V is TRBV11-3; no clear D. The sample was whole blood, taken in connection with sensitization to the hapten diphenylcyclopropenone (DPC). The origin of this receptor is a woman between 40 and 50 years old with alopecia areata. Some clones in this sample may be carry-over from other donors' samples. CDR3 sequence (DNA): TGTGCCAGCAGCTTAGATCGGGATGAGCAGTTCTTC. It codes for CASSLDRDEQFF.